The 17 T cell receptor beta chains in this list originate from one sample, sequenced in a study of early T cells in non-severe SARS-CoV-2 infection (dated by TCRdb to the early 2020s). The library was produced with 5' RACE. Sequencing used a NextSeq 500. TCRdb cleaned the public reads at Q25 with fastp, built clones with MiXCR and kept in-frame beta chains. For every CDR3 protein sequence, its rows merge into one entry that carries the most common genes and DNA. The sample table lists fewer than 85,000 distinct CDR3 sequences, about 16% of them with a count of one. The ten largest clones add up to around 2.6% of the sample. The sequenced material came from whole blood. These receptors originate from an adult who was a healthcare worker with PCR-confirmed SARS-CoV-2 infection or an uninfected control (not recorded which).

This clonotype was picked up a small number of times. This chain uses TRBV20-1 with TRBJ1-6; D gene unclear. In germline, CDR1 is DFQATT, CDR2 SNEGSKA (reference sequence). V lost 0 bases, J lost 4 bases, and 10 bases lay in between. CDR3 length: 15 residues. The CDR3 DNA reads TGCAGTGCTAGAGATGTGTCGACATATAATTCACCCCTCCACTTT. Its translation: CSARDVSTYNSPLHF.

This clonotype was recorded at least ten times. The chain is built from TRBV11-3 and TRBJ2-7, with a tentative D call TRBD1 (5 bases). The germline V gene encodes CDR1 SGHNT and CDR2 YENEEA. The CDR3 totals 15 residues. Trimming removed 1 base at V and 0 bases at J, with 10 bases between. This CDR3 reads CASSLVTGSSYEQYF. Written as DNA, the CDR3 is TGTGCCAGCAGCTTAGTAACAGGTAGCTCCTACGAGCAGTACTTC.

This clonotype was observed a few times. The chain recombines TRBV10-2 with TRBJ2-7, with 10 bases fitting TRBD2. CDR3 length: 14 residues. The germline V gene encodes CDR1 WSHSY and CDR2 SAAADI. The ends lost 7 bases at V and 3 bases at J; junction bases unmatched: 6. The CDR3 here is CASKELAGGYEQYF. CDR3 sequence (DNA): TGCGCCAGCAAAGAGTTAGCGGGGGGCTACGAGCAGTACTTC.

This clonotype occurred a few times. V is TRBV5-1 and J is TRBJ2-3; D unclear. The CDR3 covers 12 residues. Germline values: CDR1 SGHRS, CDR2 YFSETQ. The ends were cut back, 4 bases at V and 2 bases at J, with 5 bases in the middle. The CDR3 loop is CASSLFTDTQYF. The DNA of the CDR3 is TGCGCCAGCAGCCTCTTCACAGATACGCAGTATTTT.

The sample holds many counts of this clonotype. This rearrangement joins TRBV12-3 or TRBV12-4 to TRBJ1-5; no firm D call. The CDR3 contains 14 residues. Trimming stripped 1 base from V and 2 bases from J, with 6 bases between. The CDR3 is CASSLGQGNQPQHF. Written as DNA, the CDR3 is TGTGCCAGCAGTTTAGGGCAGGGCAATCAGCCCCAGCATTTT.

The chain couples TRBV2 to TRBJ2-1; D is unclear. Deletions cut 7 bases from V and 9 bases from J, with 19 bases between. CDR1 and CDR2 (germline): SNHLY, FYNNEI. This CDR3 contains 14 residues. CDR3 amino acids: CASTSGSSRGEQFF. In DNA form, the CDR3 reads TGTGCCAGCACCTCCGGGTCCTCTCGAGGTGAGCAGTTCTTC.

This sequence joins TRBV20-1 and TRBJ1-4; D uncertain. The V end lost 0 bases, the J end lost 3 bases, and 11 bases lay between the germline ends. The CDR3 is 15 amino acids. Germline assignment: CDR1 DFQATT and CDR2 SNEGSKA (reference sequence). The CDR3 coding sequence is TGCAGTGCTAGAGATTTGGCAGTATCTAATGAAAAACTGTTTTTT. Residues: CSARDLAVSNEKLFF.

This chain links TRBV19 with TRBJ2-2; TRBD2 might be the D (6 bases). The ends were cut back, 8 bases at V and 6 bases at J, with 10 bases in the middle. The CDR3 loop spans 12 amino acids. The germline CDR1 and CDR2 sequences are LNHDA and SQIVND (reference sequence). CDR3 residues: CASGRDAGELFF. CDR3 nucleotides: TGTGCCAGTGGGCGGGACGCCGGGGAGCTGTTTTTT.

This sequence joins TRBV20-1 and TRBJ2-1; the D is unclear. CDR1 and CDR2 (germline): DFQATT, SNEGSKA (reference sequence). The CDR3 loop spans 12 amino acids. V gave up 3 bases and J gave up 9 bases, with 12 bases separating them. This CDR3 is CSASDRPSEQFF. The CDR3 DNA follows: TGCAGTGCTAGTGATCGCCCCAGTGAGCAGTTCTTC.

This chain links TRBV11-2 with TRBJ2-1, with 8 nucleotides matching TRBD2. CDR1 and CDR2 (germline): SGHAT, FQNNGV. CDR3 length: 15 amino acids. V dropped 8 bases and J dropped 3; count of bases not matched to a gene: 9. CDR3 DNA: TGTGCCAGCCTGAGCGGGAGTACGAACTACAATGAGCAGTTCTTC. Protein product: CASLSGSTNYNEQFF.

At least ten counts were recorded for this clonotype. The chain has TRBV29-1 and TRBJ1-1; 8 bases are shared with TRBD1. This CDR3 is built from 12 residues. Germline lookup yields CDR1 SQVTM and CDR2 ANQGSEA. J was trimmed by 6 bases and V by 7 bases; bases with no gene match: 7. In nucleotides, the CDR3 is TGCAGCGGGTCGACAGGGGAGGCTGAAGCTTTCTTT. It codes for CSGSTGEAEAFF. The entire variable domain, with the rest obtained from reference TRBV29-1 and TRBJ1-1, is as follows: SAVISQKPSRDICQRGTSLTIQCQVDSQVTMMFWYRQQPGQSLTLIATANQGSEATYESGFVIDKFPISRPNLTFSTLTVSNMSPEDSSIYLCSGSTGEAEAFFGQGTRLTVV.

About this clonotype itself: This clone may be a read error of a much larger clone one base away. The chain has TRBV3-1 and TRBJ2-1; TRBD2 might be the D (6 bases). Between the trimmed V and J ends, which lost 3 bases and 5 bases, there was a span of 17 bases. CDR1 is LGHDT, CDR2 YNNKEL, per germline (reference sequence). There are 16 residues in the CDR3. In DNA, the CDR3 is TGTGCCAGCAGCCAGAGACTGGGACTTAGTAACAATGAGCAGTTCTTC. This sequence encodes CASSQRLGLSNNEQFF.

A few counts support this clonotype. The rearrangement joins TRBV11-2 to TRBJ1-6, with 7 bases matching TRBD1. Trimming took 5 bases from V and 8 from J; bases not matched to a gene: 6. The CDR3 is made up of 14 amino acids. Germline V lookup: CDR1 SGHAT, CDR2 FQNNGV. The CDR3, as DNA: TGTGCCAGCAGCCATGGACAGGTTTATTCACCCCTCCACTTT. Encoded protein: CASSHGQVYSPLHF.

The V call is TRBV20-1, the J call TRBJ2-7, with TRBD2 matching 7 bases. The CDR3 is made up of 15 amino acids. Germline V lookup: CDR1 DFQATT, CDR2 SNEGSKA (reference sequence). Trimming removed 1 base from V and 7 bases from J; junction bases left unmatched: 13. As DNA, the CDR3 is TGCAGTGCTAGAGCCTACCTCTCGCGGGAGAGGGAGCAGTACTTC. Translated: CSARAYLSREREQYF.

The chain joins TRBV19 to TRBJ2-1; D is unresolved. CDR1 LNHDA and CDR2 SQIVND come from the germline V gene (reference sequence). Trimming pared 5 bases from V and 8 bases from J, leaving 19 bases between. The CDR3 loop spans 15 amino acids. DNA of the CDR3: TGTGCCAGTAGTCTATATGCCCCTTTTAGGGATGAGCAGTTCTTC. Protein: CASSLYAPFRDEQFF.

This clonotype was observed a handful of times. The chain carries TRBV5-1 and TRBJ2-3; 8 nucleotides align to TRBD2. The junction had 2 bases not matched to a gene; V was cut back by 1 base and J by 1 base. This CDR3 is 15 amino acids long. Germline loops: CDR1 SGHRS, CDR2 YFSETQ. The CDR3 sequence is CASSLPAGGTDTQYF. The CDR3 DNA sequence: TGCGCCAGCAGCTTGCCAGCGGGGGGCACAGATACGCAGTATTTT.

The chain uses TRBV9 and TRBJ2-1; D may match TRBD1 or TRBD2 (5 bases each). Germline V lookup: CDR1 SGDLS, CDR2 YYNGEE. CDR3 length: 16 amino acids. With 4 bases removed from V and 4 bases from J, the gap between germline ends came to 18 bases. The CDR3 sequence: CASSTDPSGRYNEQFF. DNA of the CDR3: TGTGCCAGCAGCACTGACCCCTCGGGACGGTACAATGAGCAGTTCTTC.